A selection of T cell receptor beta chains follows, all from one sample in a study of PD-1 blockade in classical Hodgkin lymphoma. Using immunoSEQ multiplex PCR, the repertoire was profiled, and TCRdb retains in-frame clones only, with some absent. The data contain 150,000 or so clones, approximately 72% of them singletons. This material consisted of peripheral blood mononuclear cells (PBMCs), taken before the second cycle of nivolumab. The source is a human donor with classical Hodgkin lymphoma. CDR3s include the opening cysteine and the closing phenylalanine or tryptophan. D genes are given only for firm matches. Only part of the rows carry a size: once, few, many, or a class if the clone is expanded.

j_call d_call v_call clone_size cdr3_nt cdr3_aa
TRBJ1-1 - TRBV15 - TGTGCCACCAGCGGCCGGGAGCTCAGGGGAGCTGAAGCTTTCTTT CATSGRELRGAEAFF
TRBJ2-5 - TRBV6-5 many TGTGCCAGCAGTTACTCAACTATGGGGCAGACCCAGTACTTC CASSYSTMGQTQYF
TRBJ1-3 - TRBV7-9 - TGCGCCAGCAGCCAAGATCGGAGAGCCAGCTCTGGAAACACCATATATTTT CASSQDRRASSGNTIYF
TRBJ2-3 TRBD1 TRBV10-3 - TGTGCCATCAGTACACAACAGGGGGCCGGCACAGATACGCAGTATTTT CAISTQQGAGTDTQYF
TRBJ1-4 - TRBV4-1 few TGCGCCAGCAGCCAAGAAGGGGCAGGTTCGGACTTGTTCAATGAAAAACTGTTTTTT CASSQEGAGSDLFNEKLFF
TRBJ2-7 TRBD1 TRBV6-1 once TGTGCCAGCAGTACATCGGGGCAGGGGGCCTACGAGCAGTACTTC CASSTSGQGAYEQYF
TRBJ1-5 - TRBV6-1 - TGTGCCAGCAGTCCACACTTTTATAGCAATCAGCCCCAGCATTTT CASSPHFYSNQPQHF
TRBJ2-3 - TRBV7-6 - TGTGCCAGCAGCCCGGTGGGGCGGAGAACAGATACGCAGTATTTT CASSPVGRRTDTQYF
TRBJ2-7 TRBD1 TRBV28 - TGTGCCAGCAGTTCCCTCGGGGACAGGGGAGGTTTCTACGAGCAGTACTTC CASSSLGDRGGFYEQYF
TRBJ2-3 - TRBV12-1 few TGTGCCAGCAGATCCCAGACTAGCGGGACGGGATCAGATACGCAGTATTTT CASRSQTSGTGSDTQYF
TRBJ2-7 - TRBV9 - TGTGCCAGCAGCGTAGACGTAGGGGACCGCTCCTACGAGCAGTACTTC CASSVDVGDRSYEQYF
TRBJ2-1 TRBD2 TRBV4-1 - TGCGCCAGCAGCTCCAGCGGGAGTAGCGTTAATGAGCAGTTCTTC CASSSSGSSVNEQFF
TRBJ2-7 TRBD1 TRBV7-2 - TGTGCCAGCAGCAGCAGACAGGGGGCCTACGAGCAGTACTTC CASSSRQGAYEQYF
TRBJ1-2 TRBD1 TRBV25-1 - TGTGCCAGCAGTGAAGGGGGGACAGCCTTCTTC CASSEGGTAFF
TRBJ1-5 - TRBV7-9 few TGTGCCAGCAGCTTAGCGGGCGACCAGCCCCAGCATTTT CASSLAGDQPQHF
TRBJ1-2 - TRBV2 - TGTGCCAGCAGTGAAGCGCTTCGAGGCCTCTACACCTTC CASSEALRGLYTF
TRBJ1-2 - TRBV19 - TGTGCCAGGGCCCCCCTGGGGGGTGGCTACACCTTC CARAPLGGGYTF
TRBJ1-2 - TRBV19 - TGTGCCAGTAGTATAGGAGGGGGCTATGGCTACACCTTC CASSIGGGYGYTF
TRBJ1-2 - TRBV6-6 - TGTGCCAGCAGTTCAGACCCTCGCTATGGCTACACCTTC CASSSDPRYGYTF
TRBJ2-3 TRBD1 TRBV28 - TGTGCCAGCAGTTTCCAGAGGACAGGAAGCACAGATACGCAGTATTTT CASSFQRTGSTDTQYF
TRBJ1-5 - TRBV28 - TGTGCCTTCGGCGGAAGCAATCAGCCCCAGCATTTT CAFGGSNQPQHF
TRBJ1-4 - TRBV19 few TGTGCCAGTAGTCTGGACGGAGGATACGAAAAACTGTTTTTT CASSLDGGYEKLFF
TRBJ1-2 - TRBV6-5 - TGTGCCAGCAGTTACTCCCCCCTCTATGGCCACACCTTC CASSYSPLYGHTF
TRBJ2-3 - TRBV7-6 - TGTGCCAGCAGCTTCTCCAGGGGATCAGATACGCAGTATTTT CASSFSRGSDTQYF
TRBJ1-5 - TRBV9 - TGTGCCAGCAGCGTAGGGCAGGCCCCAAATCAGCCCCAGCATTTT CASSVGQAPNQPQHF
TRBJ1-6 - TRBV7-2 - TGTGCCAGCAGCACCCCCCTAAGAAATTCACCCCTCCACTTT CASSTPLRNSPLHF
TRBJ1-5 - TRBV2 - TGTGCCAGCAGTGAAGGGAGCATGGTAAATCAGCCCCAGCATTTT CASSEGSMVNQPQHF
TRBJ1-2 - TRBV10-3 - TGTGCCATCAGGGAAGACAATCGCGGGGGCTACACCTTC CAIREDNRGGYTF
TRBJ2-5 - TRBV19 - TGTGCCAGTAGTTGGGTGGGAGGGGGAGAGACCCAGTACTTC CASSWVGGGETQYF
TRBJ2-5 TRBD1 TRBV7-2 - TGTGCCAGCAGACAGGGACAGGGAGTTTGGGAGACCCAGTACTTC CASRQGQGVWETQYF
TRBJ1-3 - TRBV6-6 - TGTGCCAGCAGTTACTCGCAGGGCGGGCCGGACACCATATATTTT CASSYSQGGPDTIYF
TRBJ2-1 - TRBV9 - TGTGCCAGCAGCCCAGGGCGGGGCTCGAGATACAATGAGCAGTTCTTC CASSPGRGSRYNEQFF
TRBJ2-2 - TRBV5-6 - TGTGCCAGCAGCCACTTGAGCGCCATGACCCTAGCGTACGGGGAGCTGTTTTTT CASSHLSAMTLAYGELFF
TRBJ2-7 TRBD1 TRBV19 once TGTGCCAGTACCCGGGACAGGGGAAATAAAGAGCAGTACTTC CASTRDRGNKEQYF
TRBJ1-3 - TRBV6-6 - TGTGCCAGCAGTTACGGGGGGGGAGGAAACACCATATATTTT CASSYGGGGNTIYF
TRBJ2-7 - TRBV5-6 once TGTGCCAGCAGCTTGTATCCGGGGACCTACGAGCAGTACTTC CASSLYPGTYEQYF
TRBJ2-5 - TRBV2 once TGTGCCAGCATGGGAGAGAGGTCCCAAGAGACCCAGTACTTC CASMGERSQETQYF
TRBJ1-1 - TRBV30 - TGTGCCTGCCCTGGAGGGGGGGACATGAACACTGAAGCTTTCTTT CACPGGGDMNTEAFF
TRBJ2-2 TRBD1 TRBV5-4 - TGTGCCAGCAGTCTACAGGGGACCCTGGGGGAGCTGTTTTTT CASSLQGTLGELFF
TRBJ2-6 TRBD1 TRBV10-3 once TGTGCCATCAGCGGGGGACAGGGGGTTTCTGGGGCCAACGTCCTGACTTTC CAISGGQGVSGANVLTF
TRBJ2-3 TRBD2 TRBV19 - TGTGCCAGTAGTATCCGCTTAGCGGGAGGGCCCTCAGATACGCAGTATTTT CASSIRLAGGPSDTQYF
TRBJ2-1 TRBD1 TRBV2 - TGTGCCAGCGACCGGACAGGGCGCTACAATGAGCAGTTCTTC CASDRTGRYNEQFF
TRBJ1-1 - TRBV13 - TGTGCCAGCAGCCCAGGTCTCGGGGGCACTGAAGCTTTCTTT CASSPGLGGTEAFF
TRBJ2-3 - TRBV9 - TGTGCCAGCAGCGTACTCTGGGGGGGCCTGACAGATACGCAGTATTTT CASSVLWGGLTDTQYF
TRBJ2-7 TRBD2 TRBV7-2 - TGTGCCAGCAGCCCAAGAGGACTAGCGGAGTCCTACGAGCAGTACTTC CASSPRGLAESYEQYF
TRBJ2-2 TRBD2 TRBV25-1 - TGTGCCAGCTCGGGACTAGCGGGGGGGCCGGCCACCGGGGAGCTGTTTTTT CASSGLAGGPATGELFF
TRBJ2-3 - TRBV5-1 - TGCGCCAGCAGCTTACCGACTAGATCCACAGATACGCAGTATTTT CASSLPTRSTDTQYF
TRBJ1-4 TRBD1 TRBV2 - TGTGCCAGCAGTGTACTATCCGGGACAGGGGGAAGTGAAAAACTGTTTTTT CASSVLSGTGGSEKLFF
TRBJ1-1 - TRBV15 few TGTGCCACCAAGGCGAAATGGAACACTGAAGCTTTCTTT CATKAKWNTEAFF
TRBJ2-1 TRBD1 TRBV7-3 - TGTGCCAGCAGCCCCGGGACAGGCATGACCTACAATGAGCAGTTCTTC CASSPGTGMTYNEQFF
TRBJ1-2 TRBD1 TRBV30 - TGTGCCTGGAGTGGACAGGGAGCTAACTATGGCTACACCTTC CAWSGQGANYGYTF